Presented here are 16 T cell receptor beta chains from one specimen sequenced in a study of CD8+ T cells in alopecia areata. RNA was extracted and reverse transcribed into cDNA as the sequencing template. Here immunoSEQ multiplex PCR was the method, and the copy in TCRdb shows in-frame clones only, minus some. The sample lists about 120,000 clones, approximately 47% seen once, with over 9.5% in the top ten. The specimen was NKG2D-low CD8+ T cells sorted from blood. These TCRs come from a human donor with alopecia areata.

The rearrangement uses TRBV12-5 and TRBJ2-5, with D unresolved. The length of the CDR3 is 14 residues. V was shortened by 7 bases and J by 2 bases, with 14 bases between the two germline ends. Germline loops: CDR1 LGHNT, CDR2 FRNRAP. This CDR3 is CASVQSGSQETQYF. CDR3 coding DNA: TGTGCTAGTGTTCAATCCGGGTCACAAGAGACCCAGTACTTC.

The chain links TRBV29-1 to TRBJ2-7; 10 bases are a match to TRBD1. The V and J ends lost 6 bases and 7 bases, in that order; junction bases with no gene match: 12. Per the germline V gene, CDR1 is SQVTM and CDR2 is ANQGSEA. The CDR3 loop spans 14 amino acids. The CDR3 nucleotides are TGCAGCGTATGGGTCGGGACAGGGGCGGGTGAGCAGTACTTC. Its translation is CSVWVGTGAGEQYF.

This clone was detected only a few times. This chain uses TRBV29-1 with TRBJ1-1, with unresolved D. The CDR3 is 11 residues long. V gave up 6 bases and J gave up 6 bases, with 11 bases separating them. Germline V lookup: CDR1 SQVTM, CDR2 ANQGSEA. CDR3 DNA: TGCAGCGTGAGTGGGGAGGCTGAAGCTTTCTTT. It encodes CSVSGEAEAFF.

The chain joins TRBV4-2 to TRBJ2-2, with D perhaps matching TRBD2 (5 bases). With 4 bases removed from V and 8 bases from J, the gap between germline ends came to 17 bases. The CDR3 is made up of 15 amino acids. Germline V lookup: CDR1 LGHNA, CDR2 YNFKEQ. CDR3: CASSPETLSGGELFF. As DNA, the CDR3 is TGTGCCAGCAGCCCCGAGACCTTATCGGGGGGGGAGCTGTTTTTT.

The chain links TRBV29-1 to TRBJ2-3; D perhaps matches TRBD1 (6 bases). The CDR3 spans 14 residues. Trimming removed 6 bases from V and 6 bases from J, with 19 bases in between. The germline CDR1 and CDR2 sequences are SQVTM and ANQGSEA. CDR3 DNA: TGCAGCGTCGTGGGGCTAGGGGGTCCGGATACGCAGTATTTT. Translated, it gives CSVVGLGGPDTQYF.

DNA for the CDR3: TGTGCCAGCAGCTTTAGCACAGATACGCAGTATTTT. This gives the protein CASSFSTDTQYF. V is TRBV11-2 and J is TRBJ2-3; D is unclear. Germline values: CDR1 SGHAT, CDR2 FQNNGV. The length of the CDR3 is 12 residues. Trimming took off 3 bases at V and 0 bases at J, with 1 base between the two ends.

The chain recombines TRBV5-1 with TRBJ2-1; 7 bases match TRBD1. Germline lookup yields CDR1 SGHRS and CDR2 YFSETQ. The CDR3 spans 11 residues. V shed 4 bases, J shed 12 bases, and the junction held 4 bases outside the gene matches. The CDR3 coding sequence is TGCGCCAGCAGCGGGGGACAGCCGCAGTTCTTC. Protein product: CASSGGQPQFF.

This clone was seen a handful of times. The rearrangement joins TRBV29-1 to TRBJ1-3; no clear D gene. Per the germline V gene, CDR1 is SQVTM and CDR2 is ANQGSEA. The V end lost 4 bases, the J end lost 1 base, and 14 bases lay between the germline ends. CDR3 length: 15 residues. CDR3 region: CSVGGGSESGNTIYF. CDR3 nucleotide sequence: TGCAGCGTTGGAGGAGGGTCGGAATCTGGAAACACCATATATTTT.

The genes are TRBV6-5 and TRBJ2-7; possible D gene TRBD2, 6 bases. Germline V lookup: CDR1 MNHEY, CDR2 SVGAGI. Trimming removed 2 bases at V and 2 bases at J, with 10 bases between. CDR3 length: 14 residues. For the CDR3, the DNA is TGTGCCAGCAGTTACGGGGCGGGAACCTACGAGCAGTACTTC. Translated: CASSYGAGTYEQYF.

This clone was seen repeatedly, ten times or more. V usage is TRBV5-4 and J usage is TRBJ1-2; D unresolved. In germline, CDR1 is SGHNT, CDR2 YYREEE (reference sequence). This CDR3 contains 14 residues. V was shortened by 1 base and J by 4 bases, with 11 bases between the two germline ends. This CDR3 is CASSLFLESYGYTF. CDR3 DNA: TGTGCCAGCAGCTTGTTTCTGGAGTCCTATGGCTACACCTTC.

The chain has TRBV29-1 and TRBJ2-2; D may be TRBD2 (6 bases). V was pared by 4 bases and J by 5 bases, with 8 bases between. The CDR3 consists of 12 residues. Germline CDR1 reads SQVTM; CDR2 reads ANQGSEA. The CDR3 DNA reads TGCAGCGTTGTTCGGGGGACCGGGGAGCTGTTTTTT. Its protein product is CSVVRGTGELFF.

J is TRBJ2-3 and V is TRBV14; perhaps TRBD2 as D (5 bases). V gave up 1 base and J gave up 0 bases, with 8 bases separating them. CDR3 length: 15 amino acids. Germline lookup yields CDR1 SGHDN and CDR2 FVKESK. The CDR3 protein is CASSQGEISTDTQYF. The CDR3 coding sequence is TGTGCCAGCAGCCAAGGGGAGATTAGCACAGATACGCAGTATTTT.

This clone occurred a few times. This chain connects TRBV29-1 to TRBJ2-5, with D possibly matching TRBD2 (6 bases). Germline CDR1 reads SQVTM; CDR2 reads ANQGSEA. The ends were cut back, 3 bases at V and 6 bases at J, with 23 bases in the middle. This CDR3 region has 16 residues. The CDR3 DNA sequence: TGCAGCGTTGAGGGGTTGGTGGCGCGGGGCTCACAGACCCAGTACTTC. Translation gives CSVEGLVARGSQTQYF.

V gene TRBV11-2 combines with J gene TRBJ2-7, with D possibly matching TRBD2 (5 bases). Deletions cut 7 bases from V and 0 bases from J, with 16 bases between. Germline values: CDR1 SGHAT, CDR2 FQNNGV. The CDR3 contains 15 residues. The CDR3 DNA reads TGTGCCAGCACCCCGGGGATTGGGGACTCCTACGAGCAGTACTTC. It is translated as CASTPGIGDSYEQYF.

The chain is built from TRBV2 and TRBJ1-6; 8 nucleotides line up with TRBD1. The CDR3 loop spans 14 amino acids. Germline CDR1 SNHLY, CDR2 FYNNEI. After removal of 6 bases from V and 8 bases from J, the junction contained 6 bases not matched to a gene. Here the CDR3 DNA reads TGTGCCAGCAGATTGACAGGGGCGGATTCACCCCTCCACTTT. It encodes CASRLTGADSPLHF.

The chain has TRBV30 and TRBJ2-7; D not resolved. Looked up from germline, CDR1 is GTSNPN and CDR2 is SVGIG (reference sequence). V lost 2 bases to trimming and J lost 6 bases, with 11 bases between them. CDR3 length equals 12 residues. CDR3 amino acids: CAWSLSELEQYF. CDR3 coding DNA: TGTGCCTGGAGTCTCTCCGAGCTCGAGCAGTACTTC.